This TCR beta chain was identified in a study of blood T cells in healthy people across ages. Study information: Template switching retrieved approximately one barcoded beta molecule for each two T cells.

Through a sample-barcoded 5' primer and a J-beta primer mix, a second PCR was run for roughly 6 to 12 cycles. Each CDR3 protein is one row after TCRdb ran MiXCR on the 5' RACE reads. This table has about 1.7 million distinct CDR3 sequences, roughly 28% appearing once. Overall study results and limits: Unsorted PBMCs prevented conclusive naive versus antigen-experienced comparison.

The sample holds one count of this clonotype. Antigen specificity is unknown. The CDR3 covers 13 residues. Deletions cut 7 bases from V and 2 bases from J, with 8 bases between. Germline loops: CDR1 MGHRA, CDR2 YSYEKL. Sequenced material: blood. The V gene is TRBV4-1, the J gene TRBJ2-2; the D is unclear. The clonotype originates from a woman aged 25 to 39 in good health. CDR3 in amino acids: CASNPINTGELFF. CDR3 nucleotides: TGCGCCAGCAACCCGATAAACACCGGGGAGCTGTTTTTT.